The 10 T cell receptor beta chains below come from one sample, sequenced in a study of low-dose radiotherapy and immunotherapy resistance in tumors. Priming of first-strand cDNA relied on TRAV- and TRBV-specific primers (covering alpha and beta chains). A constant-region primer paired with the V-primer adapter amplified TCRs over about 19 PCR cycles. TCRdb passed the reads through MiXCR, listing each CDR3 protein once. The sample has 54,000 or so distinct CDR3 sequences; roughly 24% are singletons. Time point meaning: before trial treatment. The material was PBMCs, obtained before treatment. The receptor set was obtained from a male donor with prostate cancer.

The rearrangement uses TRBV9 and TRBJ2-3; possibly TRBD2 for D (6 bases). Germline CDR1 reads SGDLS; CDR2 reads YYNGEE. The CDR3 extends over 16 amino acids. The V gene lost 0 bases and the J gene lost 2 bases, with 13 bases spanning the gap. The CDR3 here is CASSVGGRTLTDTQYF. The CDR3 DNA sequence: TGTGCCAGCAGCGTAGGAGGGAGGACTCTCACAGATACGCAGTATTTT.

J is TRBJ2-7 and V is TRBV12-3 or TRBV12-4; TRBD1 matches at 9 bases. CDR3 length: 15 amino acids. Unmatched junction bases numbered 7, after V lost 0 bases and J lost 7 bases. The CDR3 bases are TGTGCCAGCAGTTTAGCGACCGGGACAGGGTCTGAGCAGTACTTC. Amino acids: CASSLATGTGSEQYF.

V is TRBV11-2 and J is TRBJ2-3, with D tentatively TRBD1 or TRBD2 (5 bases each). The CDR3 runs to 16 residues. V was trimmed by 1 base and J by 1 base, leaving 12 bases between them. Looked up from germline, CDR1 is SGHAT and CDR2 is FQNNGV. The CDR3: CASSLGGYRRTDTQYF. Here the CDR3 DNA reads TGTGCCAGCAGCTTAGGGGGGTACCGCCGCACAGATACGCAGTATTTT.

This clonotype occurred many times. The chain combines TRBV11-1 with TRBJ2-4; TRBD2 is a possible D gene (6 bases). The CDR3 is 15 amino acids. V was pared by 5 bases and J by 5 bases, with 16 bases between. Looked up from germline, CDR1 is SGHAT and CDR2 is FQDESV (reference sequence). CDR3 bases: TGTGCCAGCAGCGCCGCTGGGGAGGTCGAAAACATTCAGTACTTC. This codes for CASSAAGEVENIQYF. Full variable domain (remainder filled in from reference TRBV11-1 and TRBJ2-4): EAEVAQSPRYKITEKSQAVAFWCDPISGHATLYWYRQILGQGPELLVQFQDESVVDDSQLPKDRFSAERLKGVDSTLKIQPAELGDSAMYLCASSAAGEVENIQYFGAGTRLSVL.

In this sample, this clonotype turned up many times. This chain links TRBV7-8 with TRBJ2-7, with 8 bases matching TRBD1. CDR3 length: 16 amino acids. V gave up 4 bases and J gave up 3 bases; unmatched junction bases: 11. The V gene's germline CDR1 is SGHVS and CDR2 FQNEAQ. The CDR3 sequence: CASSSSDRAANYEQYF. In nucleotides, the CDR3 is TGTGCCAGCAGCTCCTCGGACAGGGCGGCGAACTACGAGCAGTACTTC.

Many counts were recorded for this clonotype. V is TRBV14 and J is TRBJ2-5; D not resolved. V was pared by 4 bases and J by 5 bases, with 14 bases between. CDR3 length equals 14 residues. Per the germline V gene, CDR1 is SGHDN and CDR2 is FVKESK. The CDR3, as DNA: TGTGCCAGCAGCCCCTTCGGTGGGCTGGAGACCCAGTACTTC. Amino acids: CASSPFGGLETQYF.

This clonotype was counted a few times. The J gene is TRBJ2-3, the V gene TRBV5-6; 7 nucleotides line up with TRBD1. The CDR3 consists of 16 residues. After removal of 1 base from V and 0 bases from J, the junction contained 5 bases not matched to a gene. The germline V gene encodes CDR1 SGHDT and CDR2 YYEEEE. The CDR3: CASSLTGVASTDTQYF. The CDR3 bases are TGTGCCAGCAGCTTGACAGGGGTGGCTAGCACAGATACGCAGTATTTT.

This clonotype was seen many times. The chain joins TRBV12-3 or TRBV12-4 to TRBJ2-5; no clear D gene. V was cut by 1 base and J by 4 bases, with 10 bases left in between. The CDR3 extends over 14 amino acids. Here the CDR3 reads CASSLGRSGETQYF. The CDR3 nucleotides read TGTGCCAGCAGTTTAGGGCGGTCGGGAGAGACCCAGTACTTC.

There are many counts of this clonotype. The V gene is TRBV7-8, the J gene TRBJ2-2; D might be TRBD1 (6 bases). CDR3 length: 16 amino acids. CDR1 SGHVS and CDR2 FQNEAQ come from the germline V gene. Trimming stripped 1 base from V and 0 bases from J, with 9 bases between. CDR3 in amino acids: CASSLVGQTNTGELFF. The CDR3 DNA sequence: TGTGCCAGCAGCTTAGTCGGACAGACGAACACCGGGGAGCTGTTTTTT.

The chain joins TRBV28 to TRBJ1-1; the D is unclear. This CDR3 has 13 residues. In germline, CDR1 is MDHEN, CDR2 SYDVKM. V was shortened by 3 bases and J by 7 bases, with 12 bases between the two germline ends. CDR3 protein: CASSFSLPGEAFF. CDR3 DNA: TGTGCCAGCAGTTTTTCCCTACCGGGTGAAGCTTTCTTT.